Listed below are T cell receptor beta chains from one sample, sequenced in a study of T cells in Graves' hyperthyroidism and ophthalmopathy. TCRdb re-called the multiplex PCR reads with MiXCR, one entry per CDR3 protein. The sample includes a few hundred thousand distinct CDR3 sequences, 35% to 55% of them seen just once. The sequenced sample was peripheral blood or thyroid tissue (not recorded which). The source of these receptors is a woman aged 18-29 years with Graves' hyperthyroidism. Both conserved end residues are trimmed from each CDR3. Each record gives: CDR3 length, V gene, CDR3 protein.

12	TRBV6-5	ASSFYRGSYEQY
13	TRBV25-1	ASSNMGSAAETQY
10	TRBV7-9	ASSLNRPEAF
15	TRBV24-1	ATSDSLTDSSNQPQH
9	TRBV24-1	ATSDSTAQH
13	TRBV7-3	ASSLRGAGPYEQY
13	TRBV2	ASSSGQLPQETQY
12	TRBV7-2	ASSLWGASDGYT
14	TRBV20-1	SASGTSGPFQETQY
14	TRBV7-9	ASSSLTGRDTGELF
9	TRBV20-1	SAEVGDEQY
13	TRBV9	ASSVEEGSSYEQY
12	TRBV10-3	AISEGSFNQPQH
10	TRBV19	ASTGQGEILH
10	TRBV14	ASSVGNEKLF
13	TRBV10-3	AISESTTPGGELF
13	TRBV24-1	ATSDPDRGTGELF
13	TRBV7-9	ASSLGGRHTGELF
13	TRBV12-3/TRBV12-4	ARPRLGSMNTEAF
11	TRBV29-1	SLIGRTNTEAF
11	TRBV29-1	SVEGTGDYGYT
12	TRBV7-8	ASSFEVSSYEQY
12	TRBV7-9	ASSLAGRGQPQH
15	TRBV7-3	ASSLTVISGVTTEAF
12	TRBV7-8	ASSSGTETCEQY
10	TRBV24-1	ATSDSDEPQH
14	TRBV2	ASSPPHWLDNSPLH
9	TRBV2	ASRGGVELY
14	TRBV7-8	ASSPSRRGLNTEAF
11	TRBV19	ASGTSGFYEQY
12	TRBV24-1	ATSATQGNQPQH
16	TRBV15	ATSSSSGGRSGANVLT
14	TRBV2	ASSSRDRGLNQPQH
11	TRBV6-5	ASKYGQTYGYT
18	TRBV19	ASSIDQRYPDWDRDEKLF
11	TRBV24-1	ASSLSLGVGYT
10	TRBV11-2	ASSKERSAAT
13	TRBV19	ASSSLVGVPETQY
13	TRBV11-3	ASSLDNSYNSPLH
14	TRBV4-1	ASSQDRGLQTGELF
13	TRBV7-9	ASSREGARSYEQY
9	TRBV2	ASRGAETQY
14	TRBV7-6	ASSPHRGQGHRGYT
12	TRBV20-1	SAGRGQKPYEQY
11	TRBV29-1	SANREETGELF
13	TRBV7-6	ASSLLRGLQEKLF
13	TRBV2	ASSVTSGSTGELF
11	TRBV19	ASRATAAYGYT
12	TRBV15	ATSRDRGDYGYT
12	TRBV24-1	ATNSGPGNYGYT
11	TRBV11-2	ASTPASWETQY
13	TRBV20-1	SARDPGTSGNTIY
12	TRBV6-6	ASSTQGQAYEQY
11	TRBV20-1	SARGLAGNTIY
13	TRBV7-9	ASSFSASYNSPLH
12	TRBV24-1	ATSDLESNQPQH